This T cell receptor (beta chain) appears in the sequencing data of a study of blood T cell repertoires in COVID-19. Study information: From the United States, Italy and Spain came samples of acute and convalescent COVID-19. Nucleic acid was either cDNA or gDNA, and it came from T cells, B-cell-depleted T cells, or PBMCs.

Under the authors' procedure: Cell counts per sample came from amplifying reference gene primers. Libraries were prepared by immunoSEQ multiplex PCR; TCRdb keeps only in-frame clonotypes and omits some of them. For V, J and clone size, that table is used; D and trimming come from the DNA. The sample gives under 200,000 clones, around nine tenths of which show up once; approximately 3.3% is in the top ten. The ends lost 4 bases at V and 9 bases at J; junction bases unmatched: 7. CDR3 size: 14 residues. Germline V CDR1 and CDR2: KGHDR, SFDVKD. Sequences were obtained from peripheral blood. V usage is TRBV24-1 and J usage is TRBJ1-5; 8 bases match TRBD1. The receptor was derived from a man aged 18 to 30 with active or convalescent COVID-19. The CDR3 DNA is TGTGCCACCAGTGAGGCCACAGGGGGAGGGCCCCAGCATTTT. This gives the protein CATSEATGGGPQHF.